This is a list of T cell receptor beta chains from one sample in a study of early T cells in non-severe SARS-CoV-2 infection. MiXCR was run by TCRdb on the 5' RACE reads, yielding one entry per CDR3 protein. The table lists tens of thousands of distinct CDR3 sequences, roughly 4.8% of them singletons. Sequenced material: whole blood. All receptors derive from an adult who was a healthcare worker with PCR-confirmed SARS-CoV-2 infection or an uninfected control (not recorded which). The CDR3 runs from the conserved cysteine through the conserved F or W. Clone size appears in some rows only: once, few, many, or a class for an expanded clone.

>TRBV5-1|many|TRBJ2-7
CASNRGGGHYEQYF
>TRBV19|.|TRBJ2-3
CASSIWTGGETDTQYF
>TRBV20-1|many|TRBJ2-4
CSIQVGRSIKNIQYF
>TRBV6-5|many|TRBJ2-5
CASSYSGRGVQETQYF
>TRBV12-3/TRBV12-4|many|TRBJ2-7
CASSLGEVYEQYF
>TRBV3-1|many|TRBJ1-6
CASSRDRQTFYNSPLHF
>TRBV6-6|many|TRBJ1-1
CASTQPGENTEAFF
>TRBV11-2|many|TRBJ2-5
CASSREETQYF
>TRBV10-3|many|TRBJ1-5
CAISDSEAQPQHF
>TRBV7-6|many|TRBJ2-1
CASSSLTSGGISEQFF
>TRBV29-1|many|TRBJ1-5
CSVRDTALNQPQHF
>TRBV7-6|many|TRBJ1-1
CASSLEAGQGEAFF
>TRBV7-9|many|TRBJ2-1
CASSFPSGGASNEQFF
>TRBV5-5|many|TRBJ1-6
CASSPRPGLIDSPLHF
>TRBV11-2|many|TRBJ1-6
CASSLDLGPLHF
>TRBV7-2|many|TRBJ2-7
CASSREPGSYEQYF
>TRBV12-3/TRBV12-4|many|TRBJ2-2
CASSPGTSNTGELFF
>TRBV5-5|many|TRBJ2-1
CASSSGPAGSYNEQFF